This entry lists 3 T cell receptor beta chains sequenced from one sample in a study of blood T cells in healthy people across ages. Combining a sample-barcoded 5' primer with a J-beta primer mix, a second PCR ran for about 7 to 11 cycles. TCRdb passed the 5' RACE reads through MiXCR, listing each CDR3 protein once. The table lists about 1.6 million distinct CDR3 sequences, about 35% of them singletons. Sequences were obtained from blood. The receptors stem from a woman aged 30 to 39 in good health.

V gene TRBV20-1 combines with J gene TRBJ2-7, with TRBD1 identical over 9 bases. With 7 bases clipped from V and 1 base from J, the junction kept 5 bases outside the gene matches. The CDR3 loop spans 13 amino acids. Germline loops: CDR1 DFQATT, CDR2 SNEGSKA (reference sequence). This CDR3 reads CSVNRGRSYEQYF. The CDR3 DNA is TGCAGTGTTAACAGGGGGCGATCCTACGAGCAGTACTTC.

This clonotype was detected a few times. The chain is built from TRBV27 and TRBJ2-1; D unresolved. CDR3 length: 13 amino acids. Germline loops: CDR1 MNHEY, CDR2 SMNVEV (reference sequence). V lost 5 bases and J lost 6, with 11 bases in between. This CDR3 is CASSPFSLNEQFF. The CDR3, as DNA: TGTGCCAGCAGTCCGTTCAGCCTCAATGAGCAGTTCTTC.

V gene TRBV29-1 combines with J gene TRBJ2-5; TRBD2 agrees at 12 bases. Trimming took 7 bases from V and 11 from J; bases not matched to a gene: 20. The CDR3 spans 16 residues. CDR1 and CDR2 from the germline V gene are SQVTM and ANQGSEA. Here the CDR3 reads CSGGLRGLAGTNEQYF. CDR3 nucleotide sequence: TGCAGCGGGGGACTTAGGGGACTAGCGGGTACCAATGAGCAGTACTTC.